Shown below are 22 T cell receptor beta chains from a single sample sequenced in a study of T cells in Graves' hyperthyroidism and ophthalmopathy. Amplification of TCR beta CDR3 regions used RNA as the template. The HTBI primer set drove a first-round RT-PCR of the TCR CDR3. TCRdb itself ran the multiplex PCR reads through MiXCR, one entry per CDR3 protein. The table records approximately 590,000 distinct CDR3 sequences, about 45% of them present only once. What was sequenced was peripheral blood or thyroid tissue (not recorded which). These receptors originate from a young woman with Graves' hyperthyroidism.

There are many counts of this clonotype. In DNA form, the CDR3 reads TGTGCCACCAGTGATGCATCCGAGGGGGCCTATGGCTACACCTTC. Protein sequence: CATSDASEGAYGYTF. The chain joins TRBV24-1 to TRBJ1-2, with TRBD1 matching 7 bases. V was pared by 3 bases and J by 4 bases, with 7 bases of the junction left unmatched. Germline lookup yields CDR1 KGHDR and CDR2 SFDVKD. The CDR3 spans 15 residues.

CDR3 loop: CSASGLADFAEQYF. CDR3 DNA: TGCAGTGCTAGTGGACTAGCGGATTTTGCGGAGCAGTACTTC. V gene TRBV20-1 combines with J gene TRBJ2-7; 10 bases match TRBD2. The J segment lost 7 bases and the V segment lost 3 bases, leaving 9 bases of the junction unmatched. CDR1 and CDR2 (germline): DFQATT, SNEGSKA (reference sequence). This CDR3 region has 14 residues.

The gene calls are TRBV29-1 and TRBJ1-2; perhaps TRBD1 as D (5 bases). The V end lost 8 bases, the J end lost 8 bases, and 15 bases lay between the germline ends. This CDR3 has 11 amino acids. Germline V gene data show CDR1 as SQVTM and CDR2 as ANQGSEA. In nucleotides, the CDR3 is TGCAGCTTAATACAGGACGACGGCTACACCTTC. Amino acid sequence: CSLIQDDGYTF.

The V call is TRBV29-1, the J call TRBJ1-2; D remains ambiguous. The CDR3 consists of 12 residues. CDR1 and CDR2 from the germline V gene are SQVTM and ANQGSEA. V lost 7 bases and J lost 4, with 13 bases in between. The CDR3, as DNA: TGCAGCGCCCTGGGAGGAATCTATGGCTACACCTTC. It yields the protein CSALGGIYGYTF.

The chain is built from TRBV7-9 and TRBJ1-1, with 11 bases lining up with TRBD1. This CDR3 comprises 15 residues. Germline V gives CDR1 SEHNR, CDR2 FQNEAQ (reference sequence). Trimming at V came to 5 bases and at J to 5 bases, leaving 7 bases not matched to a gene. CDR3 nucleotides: TGTGCCAGCAGCCAAGCCGGGACAGGGGGTACTGAAGCTTTCTTT. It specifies CASSQAGTGGTEAFF.

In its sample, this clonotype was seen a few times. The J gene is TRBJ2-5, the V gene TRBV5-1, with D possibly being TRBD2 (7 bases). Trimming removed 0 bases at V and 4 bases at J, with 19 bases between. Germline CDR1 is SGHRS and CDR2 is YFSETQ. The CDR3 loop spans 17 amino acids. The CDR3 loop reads CASSLAQGGIEAETQYF. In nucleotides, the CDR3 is TGCGCCAGCAGCTTGGCACAGGGAGGGATAGAAGCAGAGACCCAGTACTTC.

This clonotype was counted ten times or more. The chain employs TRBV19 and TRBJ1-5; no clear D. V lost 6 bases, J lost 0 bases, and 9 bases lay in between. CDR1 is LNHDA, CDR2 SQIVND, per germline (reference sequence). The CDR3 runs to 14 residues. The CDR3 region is CASRSQPSNQPQHF. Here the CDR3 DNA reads TGTGCCAGTAGGTCACAACCTAGCAATCAGCCCCAGCATTTT.

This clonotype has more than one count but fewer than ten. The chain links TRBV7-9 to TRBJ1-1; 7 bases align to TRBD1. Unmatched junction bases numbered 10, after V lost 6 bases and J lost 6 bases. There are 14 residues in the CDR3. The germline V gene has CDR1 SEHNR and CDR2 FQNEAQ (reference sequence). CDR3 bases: TGTGCCAGCAGAATAAGGGACAGCAGCCCTGAAGCTTTCTTT. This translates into CASRIRDSSPEAFF.

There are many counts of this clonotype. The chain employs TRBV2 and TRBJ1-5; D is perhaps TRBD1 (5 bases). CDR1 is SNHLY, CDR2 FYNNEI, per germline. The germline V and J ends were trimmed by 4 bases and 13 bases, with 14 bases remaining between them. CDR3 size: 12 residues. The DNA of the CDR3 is TGTGCCAGCAGTGTAGGGATAGGGGTACAGCATTTT. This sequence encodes CASSVGIGVQHF.

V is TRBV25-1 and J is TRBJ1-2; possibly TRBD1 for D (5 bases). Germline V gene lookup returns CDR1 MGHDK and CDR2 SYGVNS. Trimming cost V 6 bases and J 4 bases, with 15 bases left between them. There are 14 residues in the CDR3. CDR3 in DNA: TGTGCCAGCAGCGTCGGGTCGGGGACCTATGGCTACACCTTC. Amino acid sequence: CASSVGSGTYGYTF.

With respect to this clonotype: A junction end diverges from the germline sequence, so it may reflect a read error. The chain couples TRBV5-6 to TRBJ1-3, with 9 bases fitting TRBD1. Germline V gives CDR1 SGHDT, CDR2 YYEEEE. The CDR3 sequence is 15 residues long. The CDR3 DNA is TGTGCCAGCAGGACCGGGACAGGGACTGGAAACACCGTATATTTT. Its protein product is CASRTGTGTGNTVYF.

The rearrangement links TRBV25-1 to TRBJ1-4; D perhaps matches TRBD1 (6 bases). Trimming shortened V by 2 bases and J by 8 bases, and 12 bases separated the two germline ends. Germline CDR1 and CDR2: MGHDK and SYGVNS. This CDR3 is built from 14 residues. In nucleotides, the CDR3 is TGTGCCAGCAGTGAAATCGGGGGCTACGAAAAACTGTTTTTT. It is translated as CASSEIGGYEKLFF. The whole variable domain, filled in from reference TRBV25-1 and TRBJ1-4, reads EADIYQTPRYLVIGTGKKITLECSQTMGHDKMYWYQQDPGMELHLIHYSYGVNSTEKGDLSSESTVSRIRTEHFPLTLESARPSHTSQYLCASSEIGGYEKLFFGSGTQLSVL.

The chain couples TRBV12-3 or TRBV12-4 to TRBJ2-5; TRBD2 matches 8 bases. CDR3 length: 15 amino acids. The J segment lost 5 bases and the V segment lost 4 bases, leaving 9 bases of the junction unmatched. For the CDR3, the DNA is TGTGCCAGCAGTTCAGCCCCAGCGGGAGTGGAGACCCAGTACTTC. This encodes CASSSAPAGVETQYF.

The CDR3 spells CATSRVGTEQYF. The CDR3 bases are TGTGCCACCAGCAGGGTCGGTACGGAGCAGTACTTC. The chain links TRBV15 to TRBJ2-7; no clear D. V lost 3 bases and J 7 bases, leaving 10 bases between the germline ends. CDR3 size: 12 residues. Germline values: CDR1 LNHNV, CDR2 YYDKDF (reference sequence).

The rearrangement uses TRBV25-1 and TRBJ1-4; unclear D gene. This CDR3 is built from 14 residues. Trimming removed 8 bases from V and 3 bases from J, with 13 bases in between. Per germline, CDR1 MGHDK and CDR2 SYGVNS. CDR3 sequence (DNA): TGTGCCAGCTTGACCCTGGGAGCTAATGAAAAACTGTTTTTT. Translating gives CASLTLGANEKLFF.

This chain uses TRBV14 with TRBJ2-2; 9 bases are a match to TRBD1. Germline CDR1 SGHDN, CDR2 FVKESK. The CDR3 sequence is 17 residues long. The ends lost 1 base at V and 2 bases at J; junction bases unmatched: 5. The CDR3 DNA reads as TGTGCCAGCAGCCAAGTTCGGACAGGGGTTAACACCGGGGAGCTGTTTTTT. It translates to CASSQVRTGVNTGELFF.

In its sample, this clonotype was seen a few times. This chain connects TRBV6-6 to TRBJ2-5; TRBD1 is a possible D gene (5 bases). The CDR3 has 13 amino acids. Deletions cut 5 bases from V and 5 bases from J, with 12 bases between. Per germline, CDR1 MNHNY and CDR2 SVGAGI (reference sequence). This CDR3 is CASSIKYRETQYF. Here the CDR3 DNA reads TGTGCCAGCAGTATAAAATACAGGGAGACCCAGTACTTC.

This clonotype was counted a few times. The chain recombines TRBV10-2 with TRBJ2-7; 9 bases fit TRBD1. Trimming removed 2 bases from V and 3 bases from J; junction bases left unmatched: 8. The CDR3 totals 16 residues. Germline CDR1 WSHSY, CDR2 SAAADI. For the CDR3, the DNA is TGCGCCAGCAGTGAGCCGGGACAGGGAACCCTCTACGAGCAGTACTTC. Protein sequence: CASSEPGQGTLYEQYF.

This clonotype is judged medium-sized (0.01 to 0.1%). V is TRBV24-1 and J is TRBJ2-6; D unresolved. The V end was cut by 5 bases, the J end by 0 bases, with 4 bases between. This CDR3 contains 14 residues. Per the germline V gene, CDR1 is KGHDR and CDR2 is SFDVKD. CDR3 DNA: TGTGCCACCAGTGGTGGCTCTGGGGCCAACGTCCTGACTTTC. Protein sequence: CATSGGSGANVLTF.

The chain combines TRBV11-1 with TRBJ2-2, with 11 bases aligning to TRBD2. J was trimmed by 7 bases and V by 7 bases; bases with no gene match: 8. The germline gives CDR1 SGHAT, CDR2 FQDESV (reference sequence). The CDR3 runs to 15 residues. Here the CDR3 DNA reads TGTGCCAGCACACTTTCCGGGACTAGCGGCGGGGAGCTGTTTTTT. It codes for CASTLSGTSGGELFF.

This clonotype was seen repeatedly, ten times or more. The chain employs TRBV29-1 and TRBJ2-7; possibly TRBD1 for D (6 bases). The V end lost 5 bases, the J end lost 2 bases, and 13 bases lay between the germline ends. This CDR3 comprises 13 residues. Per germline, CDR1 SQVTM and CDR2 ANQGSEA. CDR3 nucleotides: TGCAGCGTTTGTTGGGGGCACACCTACGAGCAGTACTTC. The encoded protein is CSVCWGHTYEQYF.

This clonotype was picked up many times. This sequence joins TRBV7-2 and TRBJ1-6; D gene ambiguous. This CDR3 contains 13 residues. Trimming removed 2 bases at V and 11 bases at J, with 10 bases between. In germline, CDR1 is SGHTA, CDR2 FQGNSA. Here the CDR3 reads CASSLFAAAPLHF. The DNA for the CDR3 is TGTGCCAGCAGCTTATTCGCCGCGGCACCCCTCCACTTT.